The clone carrying this T cell receptor beta chain appeared once. Its target is unknown. This sample was included in a study of cytomegalovirus exposure and HLA in healthy donors. Overall study results and limits: Sequencing had likely introduced a cluster of highly shared sequence variants as an artifact.

The CDR3 covers 15 residues. Germline V gene sequence: CDR1 MNHEY, CDR2 SMNVEV (reference sequence). V dropped 0 bases and J dropped 4 bases, with 12 bases sitting between them. Both 60 Vbeta primers and 13 Jbeta primers went into the PCR. Sequencing used immunoSEQ multiplex PCR; TCRdb keeps in-frame clones, though not all of them. The sample lists over 100,000 clones; more than 60% were seen once. This receptor was obtained from a young man in good health and CMV-seronegative. V usage is TRBV27 and J usage is TRBJ1-2, with D possibly matching TRBD1 (6 bases). The sample was PBMCs. CDR3 in amino acids: CASSLSSGQRYGYTF. For the CDR3, the DNA is TGTGCCAGCAGTTTATCGAGTGGACAGCGCTATGGCTACACCTTC.